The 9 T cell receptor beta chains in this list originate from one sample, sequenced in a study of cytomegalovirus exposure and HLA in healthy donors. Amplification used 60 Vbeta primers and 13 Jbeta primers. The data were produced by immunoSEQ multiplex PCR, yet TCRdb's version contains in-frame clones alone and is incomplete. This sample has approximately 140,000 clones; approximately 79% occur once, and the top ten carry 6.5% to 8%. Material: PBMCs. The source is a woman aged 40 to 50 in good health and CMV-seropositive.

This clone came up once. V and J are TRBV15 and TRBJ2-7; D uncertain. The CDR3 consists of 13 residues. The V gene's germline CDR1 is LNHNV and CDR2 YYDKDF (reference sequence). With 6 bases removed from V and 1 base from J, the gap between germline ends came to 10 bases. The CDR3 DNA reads TGTGCCACCAGTCCAGATATTTCCTACGAGCAGTACTTC. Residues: CATSPDISYEQYF.

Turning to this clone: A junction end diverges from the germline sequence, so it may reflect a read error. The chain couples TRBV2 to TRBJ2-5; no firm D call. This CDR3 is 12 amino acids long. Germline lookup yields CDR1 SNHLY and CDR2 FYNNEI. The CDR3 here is CASREAGETQYF. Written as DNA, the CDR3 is TGTGCCAGCAGGGAAGCCGGGGAGACCCAGTACTTC.

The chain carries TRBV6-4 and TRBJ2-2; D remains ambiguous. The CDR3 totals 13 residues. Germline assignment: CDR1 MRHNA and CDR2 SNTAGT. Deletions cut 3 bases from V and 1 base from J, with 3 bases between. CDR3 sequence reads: CASSDKNTGELFF. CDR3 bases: TGTGCCAGCAGTGATAAGAACACCGGGGAGCTGTTTTTT.

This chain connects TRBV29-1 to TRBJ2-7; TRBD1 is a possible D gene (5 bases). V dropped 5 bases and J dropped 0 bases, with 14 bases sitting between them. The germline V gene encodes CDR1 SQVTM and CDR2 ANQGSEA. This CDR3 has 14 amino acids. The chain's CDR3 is CSVSKGISSYEQYF. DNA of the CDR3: TGCAGCGTTTCCAAGGGGATATCCTCCTACGAGCAGTACTTC.

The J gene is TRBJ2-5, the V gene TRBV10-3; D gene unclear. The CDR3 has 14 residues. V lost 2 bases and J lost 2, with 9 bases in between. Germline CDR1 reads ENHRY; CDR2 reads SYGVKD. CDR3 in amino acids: CAISEGLNQETQYF. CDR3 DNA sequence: TGTGCCATCAGTGAGGGTCTAAATCAAGAGACCCAGTACTTC.

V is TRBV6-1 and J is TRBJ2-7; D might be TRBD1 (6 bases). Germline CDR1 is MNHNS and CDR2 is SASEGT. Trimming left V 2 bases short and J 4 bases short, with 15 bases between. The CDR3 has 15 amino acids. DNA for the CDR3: TGTGCCAGCAGTGAATTACCACAGGGAAGGTACGAGCAGTACTTC. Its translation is CASSELPQGRYEQYF.

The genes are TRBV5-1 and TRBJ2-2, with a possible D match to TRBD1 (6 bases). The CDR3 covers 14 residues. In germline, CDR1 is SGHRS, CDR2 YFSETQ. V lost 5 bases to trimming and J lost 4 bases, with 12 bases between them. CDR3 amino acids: CASSGTSPTGELFF. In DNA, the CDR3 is TGCGCCAGCAGTGGGACATCACCCACCGGGGAGCTGTTTTTT.

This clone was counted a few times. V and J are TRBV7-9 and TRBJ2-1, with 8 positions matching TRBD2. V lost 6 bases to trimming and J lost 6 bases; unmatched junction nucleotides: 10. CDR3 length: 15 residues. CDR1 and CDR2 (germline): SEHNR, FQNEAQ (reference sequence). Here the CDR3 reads CASRSSGGGINEQFF. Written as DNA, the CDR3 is TGTGCCAGCAGATCCAGCGGGGGAGGGATCAATGAGCAGTTCTTC.

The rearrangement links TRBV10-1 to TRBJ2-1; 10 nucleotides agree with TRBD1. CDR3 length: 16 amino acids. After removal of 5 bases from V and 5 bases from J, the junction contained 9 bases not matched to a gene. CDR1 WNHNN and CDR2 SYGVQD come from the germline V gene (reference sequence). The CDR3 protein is CASSKYTGTGDNEQFF. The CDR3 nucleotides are TGCGCCAGCAGTAAATACACCGGGACAGGGGACAATGAGCAGTTCTTC.